This T cell receptor (beta chain) was identified during a study of identical twins. A few counts support this clonotype. The antigen remains undetermined. This CDR3 has 15 residues. V gave up 4 bases and J gave up 7 bases; unmatched junction bases: 7. The V gene's germline CDR1 is LNHDA and CDR2 SQIVND (reference sequence). TCRdb analysed the 5' RACE reads with MiXCR anew, one entry per CDR3 protein. The table records 400,000 to 550,000 distinct CDR3 sequences, roughly 13% of them present only once. Study results and limitations: Out-of-frame alpha sequences shared by twins showed excess low generation probability. The conclusions drew on cross-sectional statistical analysis instead of tracking the same donors. Invariant MAIT and iNKT cells are populations that could partly confound zero-insertion analyses. With abundant cord blood beta clonotypes, insertions were fewer; memory repertoires showed no such pattern.

A further study also used this sample, focusing on yellow fever vaccine responses in identical twins.

The sample consisted of CD4+ T cells sorted from blood. The source of this sequence is a woman in her late teens or twenties in good health. The rearrangement joins TRBV19 to TRBJ2-1, with 10 bases identical to TRBD2. The CDR3 sequence is CASSSSGRSRNEQFF. CDR3 DNA: TGTGCCAGTAGTAGTAGCGGGAGGTCTAGGAATGAGCAGTTCTTC.